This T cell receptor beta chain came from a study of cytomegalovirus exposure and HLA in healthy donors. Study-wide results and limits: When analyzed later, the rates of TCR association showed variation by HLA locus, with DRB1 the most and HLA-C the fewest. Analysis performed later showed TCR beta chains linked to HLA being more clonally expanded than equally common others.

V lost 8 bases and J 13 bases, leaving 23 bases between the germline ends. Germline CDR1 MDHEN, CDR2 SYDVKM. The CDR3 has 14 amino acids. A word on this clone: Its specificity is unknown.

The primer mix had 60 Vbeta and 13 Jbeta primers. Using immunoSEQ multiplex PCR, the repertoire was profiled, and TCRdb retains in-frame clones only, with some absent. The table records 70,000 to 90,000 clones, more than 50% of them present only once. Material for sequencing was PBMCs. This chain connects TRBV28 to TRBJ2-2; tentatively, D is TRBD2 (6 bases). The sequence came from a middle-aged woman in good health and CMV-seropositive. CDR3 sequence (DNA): TGTGCCAGCGGAGACCTAAACGGGGGAAGAAGGCTGTTTTTT. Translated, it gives CASGDLNGGRRLFF.